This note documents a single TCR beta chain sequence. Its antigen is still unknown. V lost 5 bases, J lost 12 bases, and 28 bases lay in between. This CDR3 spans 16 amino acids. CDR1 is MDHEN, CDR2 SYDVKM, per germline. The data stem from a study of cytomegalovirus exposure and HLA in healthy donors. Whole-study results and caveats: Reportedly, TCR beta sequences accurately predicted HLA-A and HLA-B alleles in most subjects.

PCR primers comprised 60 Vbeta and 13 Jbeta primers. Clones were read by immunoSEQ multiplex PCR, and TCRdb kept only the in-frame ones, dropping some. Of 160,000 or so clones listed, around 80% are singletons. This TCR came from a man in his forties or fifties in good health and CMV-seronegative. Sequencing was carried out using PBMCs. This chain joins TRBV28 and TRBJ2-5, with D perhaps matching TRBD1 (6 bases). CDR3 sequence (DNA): TGTGCCAGCAGTCCGACAGGCCGCCCCCGCCGTACGTTGGAGTACTTC. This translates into CASSPTGRPRRTLEYF.